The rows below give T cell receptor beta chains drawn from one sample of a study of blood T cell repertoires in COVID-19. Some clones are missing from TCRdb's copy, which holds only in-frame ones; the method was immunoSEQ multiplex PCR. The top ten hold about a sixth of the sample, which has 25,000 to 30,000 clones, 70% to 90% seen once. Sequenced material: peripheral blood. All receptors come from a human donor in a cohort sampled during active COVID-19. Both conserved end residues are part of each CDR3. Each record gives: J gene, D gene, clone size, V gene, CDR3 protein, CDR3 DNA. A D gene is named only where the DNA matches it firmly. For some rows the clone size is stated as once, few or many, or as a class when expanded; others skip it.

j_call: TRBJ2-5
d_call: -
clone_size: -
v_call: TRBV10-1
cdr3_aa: CASSEGREKETQYF
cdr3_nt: TGCGCCAGCAGTGAAGGACGGGAAAAAGAGACCCAGTACTTC

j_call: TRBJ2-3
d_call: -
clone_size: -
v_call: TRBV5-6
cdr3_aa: CASSLGLARSDTQYF
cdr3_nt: TGTGCCAGCAGCTTGGGGCTAGCGAGGTCAGATACGCAGTATTTT

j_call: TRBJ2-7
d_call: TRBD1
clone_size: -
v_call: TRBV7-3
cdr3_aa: CASSLGQGAGEQYF
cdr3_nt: TGTGCCAGCAGCTTAGGACAGGGGGCTGGTGAGCAGTACTTC

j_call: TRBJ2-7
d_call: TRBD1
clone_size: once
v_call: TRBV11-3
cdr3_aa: CASSLLGQGDDEQYF
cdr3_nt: TGTGCCAGCAGCTTGCTCGGACAGGGCGACGACGAGCAGTACTTC

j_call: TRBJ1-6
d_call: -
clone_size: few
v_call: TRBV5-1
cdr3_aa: CASSLAQGGIYNSPLHF
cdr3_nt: TGCGCCAGCAGCTTGGCCCAGGGAGGGATATATAATTCACCCCTCCACTTT

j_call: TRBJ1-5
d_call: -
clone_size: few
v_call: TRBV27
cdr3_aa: CASKSVAGAGQPQHF
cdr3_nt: TGTGCCAGCAAAAGTGTTGCAGGGGCAGGTCAGCCCCAGCATTTT

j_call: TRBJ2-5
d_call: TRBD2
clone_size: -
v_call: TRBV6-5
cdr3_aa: CASILGTSRETQYF
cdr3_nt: TGTGCCAGCATTCTCGGGACTAGTAGAGAGACCCAGTACTTC

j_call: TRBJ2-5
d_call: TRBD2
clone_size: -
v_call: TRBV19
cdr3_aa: CASSTPLGGTETQYF
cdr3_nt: TGTGCCAGTAGTACCCCCCTCGGGGGGACCGAGACCCAGTACTTC

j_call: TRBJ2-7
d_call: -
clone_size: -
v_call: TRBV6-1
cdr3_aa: CASSEAPRVMNEQYF
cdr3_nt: TGTGCCAGCAGTGAAGCGCCTCGGGTTATGAATGAGCAGTACTTC

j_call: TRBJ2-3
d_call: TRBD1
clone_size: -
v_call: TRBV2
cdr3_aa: CASRRDRPTDTQYF
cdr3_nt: TGTGCCAGCAGGCGGGACAGGCCCACAGATACGCAGTATTTT

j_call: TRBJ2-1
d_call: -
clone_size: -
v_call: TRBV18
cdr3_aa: CASSPQPGGITYNEQFF
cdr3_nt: TGTGCCAGCTCACCACAACCTGGAGGAATCACCTACAATGAGCAGTTCTTC

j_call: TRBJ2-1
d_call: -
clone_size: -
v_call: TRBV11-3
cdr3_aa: CASSLPGYNEQFF
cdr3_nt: TGTGCCAGCAGCTTACCAGGGTACAATGAGCAGTTCTTC

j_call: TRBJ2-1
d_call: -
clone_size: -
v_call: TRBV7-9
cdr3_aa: CASSKGGQNYNEQFF
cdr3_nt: TGTGCCAGCAGCAAGGGGGGGCAGAACTACAATGAGCAGTTCTTC

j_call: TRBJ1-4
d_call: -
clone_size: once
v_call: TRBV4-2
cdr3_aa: CASSQLDLEGKLFF
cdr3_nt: TGTGCCAGCAGCCAATTGGATCTTGAGGGAAAACTGTTTTTT

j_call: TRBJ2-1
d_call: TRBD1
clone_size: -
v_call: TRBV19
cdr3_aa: CASNLGQGGRNEQFF
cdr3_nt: TGTGCCAGTAACTTAGGACAGGGGGGCCGCAATGAGCAGTTCTTC

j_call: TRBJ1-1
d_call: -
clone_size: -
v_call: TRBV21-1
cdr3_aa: CASEGKGDTEAFF
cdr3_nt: TGTGCCAGCGAAGGGAAGGGGGACACTGAAGCTTTCTTT

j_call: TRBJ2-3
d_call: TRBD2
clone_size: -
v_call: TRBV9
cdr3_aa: CASSPRGGGRTDTQYF
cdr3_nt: TGTGCCAGCAGCCCTCGGGGCGGGGGGAGGACAGATACGCAGTATTTT

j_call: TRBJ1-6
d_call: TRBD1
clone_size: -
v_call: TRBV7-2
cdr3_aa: CASSHGQGQGSPLHF
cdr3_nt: TGTGCCAGCAGCCATGGACAGGGGCAGGGTTCACCCCTCCACTTT

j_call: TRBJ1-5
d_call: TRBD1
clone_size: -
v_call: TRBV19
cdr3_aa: CASSHTGGSGNQPQHF
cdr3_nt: TGTGCCAGTAGTCATACAGGGGGAAGTGGCAATCAGCCCCAGCATTTT

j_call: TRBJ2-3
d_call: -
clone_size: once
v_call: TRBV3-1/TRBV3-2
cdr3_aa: CASSPIDGEDTQYF
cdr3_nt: TGTGCCAGCAGCCCGATAGACGGAGAAGATACGCAGTATTTT

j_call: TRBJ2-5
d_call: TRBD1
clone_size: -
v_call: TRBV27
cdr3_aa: CASSLDRSQPQTQYF
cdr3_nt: TGTGCCAGCAGTTTGGACAGGTCGCAACCACAGACCCAGTACTTC

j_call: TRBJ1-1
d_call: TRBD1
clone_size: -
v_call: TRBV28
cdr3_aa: CASSRGTGGKAEAFF
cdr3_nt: TGTGCCAGCAGCAGGGGCACAGGGGGTAAAGCTGAAGCTTTCTTT

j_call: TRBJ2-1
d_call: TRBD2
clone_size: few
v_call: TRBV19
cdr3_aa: CASSIEAPGLVTYNEQFF
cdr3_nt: TGTGCCAGTAGTATAGAGGCACCGGGACTAGTCACCTACAATGAGCAGTTCTTC

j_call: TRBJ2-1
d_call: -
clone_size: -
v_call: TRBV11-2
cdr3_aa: CASHRLSGANEQFF
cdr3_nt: TGTGCCAGCCATCGACTCTCTGGAGCCAATGAGCAGTTCTTC

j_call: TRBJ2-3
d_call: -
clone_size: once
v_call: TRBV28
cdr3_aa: CASSLSGRGPTDTQYF
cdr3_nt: TGTGCCAGCAGTTTATCAGGCAGGGGACCGACAGATACGCAGTATTTT

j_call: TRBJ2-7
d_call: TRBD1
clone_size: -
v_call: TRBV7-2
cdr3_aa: CASSLRPDRVYEQYF
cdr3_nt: TGTGCCAGCAGCTTAAGGCCGGACAGGGTCTACGAGCAGTACTTC

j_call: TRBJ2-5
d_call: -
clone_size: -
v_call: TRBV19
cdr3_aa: CASSMNRQSQETQYF
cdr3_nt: TGTGCCAGTAGTATGAATAGACAGTCCCAAGAGACCCAGTACTTC

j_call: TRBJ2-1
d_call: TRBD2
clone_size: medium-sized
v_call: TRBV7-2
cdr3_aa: CASSLGGGNYNEQFF
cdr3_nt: TGTGCCAGCAGCTTAGGGGGGGGAAACTACAATGAGCAGTTCTTC

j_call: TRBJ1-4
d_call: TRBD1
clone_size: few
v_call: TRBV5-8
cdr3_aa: CASSNTGGSEKLFF
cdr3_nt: TGTGCCAGCAGTAATACAGGGGGGTCGGAAAAACTGTTTTTT

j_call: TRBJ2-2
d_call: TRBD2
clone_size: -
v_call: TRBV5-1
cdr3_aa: CASKLGTSGGPNTGELFF
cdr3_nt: TGCGCCAGCAAGTTAGGAACTAGCGGGGGGCCGAACACCGGGGAGCTGTTTTTT

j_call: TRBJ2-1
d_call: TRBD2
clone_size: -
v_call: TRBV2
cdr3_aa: CASSEEAGGTNEQFF
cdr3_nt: TGTGCCAGCAGTGAAGAGGCGGGGGGAACCAATGAGCAGTTCTTC

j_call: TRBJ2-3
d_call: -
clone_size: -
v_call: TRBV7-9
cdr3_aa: CASSPYGSSTDTQYF
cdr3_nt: TGTGCCAGCAGCCCGTACGGGAGCAGCACAGATACGCAGTATTTT

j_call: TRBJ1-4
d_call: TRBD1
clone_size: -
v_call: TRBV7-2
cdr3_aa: CASSPGDRGIEKLFF
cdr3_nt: TGTGCCAGCAGCCCTGGGGACAGGGGGATTGAAAAACTGTTTTTT